What follows are 20 T cell receptor beta chains derived from one specimen sequenced in a study of T cell repertoires in cytomegalovirus infection. MiXCR, applied by TCRdb to the reads, yields one record per CDR3 protein. The profile shows about 400,000 distinct CDR3 sequences, roughly 18% of them singletons. Source material: PBMCs. These receptors all come from a human donor in good health (CMV status not recorded). Some clones in this sample may be carry-over from other donors' samples.

This chain links TRBV7-6 with TRBJ2-5, with 13 bases identical to TRBD2. CDR3 length: 15 residues. Germline CDR1 is SGHVS and CDR2 is FNYEAQ. The J segment lost 5 bases and the V segment lost 3 bases, leaving 3 bases of the junction unmatched. The CDR3: CASSFRTSGGETQYF. The CDR3 DNA reads TGTGCCAGCAGCTTCCGGACTAGCGGGGGTGAGACCCAGTACTTC.

This clonotype was counted once. Possible read error: a much larger clone is one base away. The rearrangement joins TRBV7-2 to TRBJ2-7; D gene unclear. This CDR3 has 14 residues. Germline-derived CDR1 and CDR2 are SGHTA and FQGNSA. In nucleotides, the CDR3 is TGTGACAGCAGCTTAGGAAGGTATGGCTACGAGCAGTACTTC. Amino acid sequence: CDSSLGRYGYEQYF.

This clonotype has ten or more counts. Germline is not matched at one junction end, which may reflect a read error. The V gene is TRBV12-3 or TRBV12-4, the J gene TRBJ2-7; D might be TRBD1 (5 bases). This CDR3 comprises 12 residues. The CDR3 is CTRKGPPYEQYF. In DNA, the CDR3 is TGCACCAGGAAGGGGCCCCCCTACGAGCAGTACTTC.

A remark on this clonotype: Relative to the germline gene, one junction end is altered; a read error may explain this. The gene calls are TRBV7-2 and TRBJ2-1, with D possibly matching TRBD2 (5 bases). From germline, CDR1 is SGHTA and CDR2 FQGNSA. This CDR3 region has 16 residues. The CDR3: CASSLATFLSYNEQFF. As DNA, the CDR3 is TGTGCCAGCAGCCTAGCTACGTTTTTGTCCTACAATGAGCAGTTCTTC.

This clonotype was seen a few times. This sequence joins TRBV9 and TRBJ2-1, with 10 bases matching TRBD2. This CDR3 contains 13 residues. With V trimmed by 4 bases and J by 10 bases, 5 bases remained unmatched. Per germline, CDR1 SGDLS and CDR2 YYNGEE. In DNA, the CDR3 is TGTGCCAGCAGCCCATATAGCGGGGGGGAGCAGTTCTTC. This codes for CASSPYSGGEQFF.

This clonotype was seen a handful of times. V is TRBV4-2 and J is TRBJ2-5; a possible D gene is TRBD2 (5 bases). Germline loops: CDR1 LGHNA, CDR2 YNFKEQ. Trimming removed 6 bases at V and 5 bases at J, with 10 bases between. The CDR3 runs 12 residues. CDR3 residues: CASSHEGETQYF. CDR3 coding DNA: TGTGCCAGCAGTCACGAGGGTGAGACCCAGTACTTC.

This clonotype was counted between two and nine times. V gene TRBV6-8 combines with J gene TRBJ2-7; either TRBD1 or TRBD2 may supply D (5 bases each). The germline V gene encodes CDR1 MNHGY and CDR2 SAAAGT. V was trimmed by 7 bases and J by 3 bases, leaving 19 bases between them. The CDR3 runs 15 residues. The CDR3 DNA reads as TGTGCCAGCACCAGAGCAGTCGGGGCCAACTACGAGCAGTACTTC. This encodes CASTRAVGANYEQYF.

This clonotype was seen repeatedly, ten times or more. V gene TRBV12-3 or TRBV12-4 combines with J gene TRBJ2-3; D unresolved. Between the trimmed V and J ends, which lost 6 bases and 4 bases, there was a span of 11 bases. This CDR3 has 13 amino acids. The CDR3, as DNA: TGTGCCAGCAGACCTCCTCCCTCAGATACGCAGTATTTT. Its translation is CASRPPPSDTQYF.

This clonotype was recorded many times. The genes are TRBV12-3 or TRBV12-4 and TRBJ2-3, with a possible D match to TRBD1 (6 bases). This CDR3 contains 12 residues. The V end lost 8 bases, the J end lost 4 bases, and 10 bases lay between the germline ends. The CDR3 protein is CASSQGPDTQYF. DNA for the CDR3: TGTGCCAGCTCACAGGGCCCAGATACGCAGTATTTT.

This chain uses TRBV2 with TRBJ2-1; TRBD2 matches at 8 bases. This CDR3 spans 14 amino acids. The V gene's germline CDR1 is SNHLY and CDR2 FYNNEI. V lost 9 bases and J lost 9; bases outside the gene matches: 13. DNA of the CDR3: TGTGCCAGTCAACTGGGACTAGAGAGTGGTGAGCAGTTCTTC. Its protein product is CASQLGLESGEQFF.

Many counts were recorded for this clonotype. The chain carries TRBV5-1 and TRBJ2-7; D perhaps matches TRBD2 (6 bases). This CDR3 comprises 15 residues. Deletions cut 4 bases from V and 4 bases from J, with 18 bases between. CDR1 and CDR2 (germline): SGHRS, YFSETQ. CDR3 loop: CASSLMTGAPYEQYF. The DNA for the CDR3 is TGCGCCAGCAGCCTCATGACGGGAGCTCCTTACGAGCAGTACTTC.

The chain employs TRBV4-1 and TRBJ2-5; D ambiguous. CDR1 and CDR2 (germline): MGHRA, YSYEKL. Deletions cut 4 bases from V and 5 bases from J, with 17 bases between. The CDR3 length is 15 residues. CDR3 bases: TGCGCCAGCAGCCGCACCGGTCTCGGTCGGGAGACCCAGTACTTC. Encoded protein: CASSRTGLGRETQYF.

At least ten counts were recorded for this clonotype. This chain links TRBV12-3 or TRBV12-4 with TRBJ1-3, with a possible D match to TRBD1 (6 bases). The CDR3 contains 15 residues. The germline V and J ends were trimmed by 7 bases and 0 bases, with 13 bases remaining between them. The CDR3 sequence: CASTTRGASGNTIYF. The CDR3 DNA sequence: TGTGCCAGCACTACCCGGGGGGCCTCTGGAAACACCATATATTTT.

The rearrangement uses TRBV28 and TRBJ1-4; D possibly corresponds to TRBD1 (5 bases). V gave up 5 bases and J gave up 7 bases, with 17 bases separating them. Germline V gene lookup returns CDR1 MDHEN and CDR2 SYDVKM. The CDR3 extends over 15 amino acids. The CDR3 region is CASSGGEFVGEKLFF. The CDR3 DNA sequence: TGTGCCAGCAGTGGGGGAGAGTTTGTGGGTGAAAAACTGTTTTTT.

This sequence joins TRBV25-1 and TRBJ2-1; possibly TRBD2 for D (5 bases). The CDR3 is 12 residues long. V dropped 1 base and J dropped 9 bases, with 7 bases sitting between them. Per germline, CDR1 MGHDK and CDR2 SYGVNS. CDR3 loop: CASSEFAGEQFF. The CDR3 DNA is TGTGCCAGCAGTGAATTTGCGGGTGAGCAGTTCTTC.

This sequence joins TRBV20-1 and TRBJ2-7; TRBD2 agrees at 13 bases. From germline, CDR1 is DFQATT and CDR2 SNEGSKA (reference sequence). The CDR3 consists of 14 residues. V lost 6 bases and J lost 2; bases outside the gene matches: 4. CDR3 coding DNA: TGCAGTGCCAGCACTAGCGGGAGGGCCTACGAGCAGTACTTC. Translating it yields CSASTSGRAYEQYF.

This chain connects TRBV4-1 to TRBJ2-3, with 11 bases that match TRBD2. Germline V gene sequence: CDR1 MGHRA, CDR2 YSYEKL. The CDR3 consists of 17 residues. J gave up 4 bases and V 0 bases, and 6 bases lay outside the gene matches. CDR3 region: CASSQDGGSGRADTQYF. The CDR3 DNA sequence: TGCGCCAGCAGCCAAGATGGGGGTAGCGGGAGGGCAGATACGCAGTATTTT.

This chain links TRBV6-6 with TRBJ2-7; TRBD1 aligns across 8 bases. Germline trimming cut 7 bases from V and 0 bases from J; bases unmatched to any gene: 5. CDR3 length: 14 amino acids. Germline CDR1 MNHNY, CDR2 SVGAGI (reference sequence). CDR3 DNA: TGTGCCAGCAATAAACAGGGGGGCTCCTACGAGCAGTACTTC. Its protein is CASNKQGGSYEQYF.

The chain joins TRBV11-2 to TRBJ2-5, with 11 bases that match TRBD2. The CDR3 sequence is 15 residues long. The germline CDR1 and CDR2 sequences are SGHAT and FQNNGV. J lost 7 bases, V lost 4 bases, and 8 bases had no gene match. In nucleotides, the CDR3 is TGTGCCAGCAGCTCACTGACTAGCGGGAAGGCGACCCAGTACTTC. Translation gives CASSSLTSGKATQYF.

This clonotype was detected a few times. V usage is TRBV6-1 and J usage is TRBJ1-1, with D perhaps matching TRBD1 (5 bases). This CDR3 comprises 12 residues. Germline V gives CDR1 MNHNS, CDR2 SASEGT. Trimming took off 4 bases at V and 3 bases at J, with 6 bases between the two ends. The CDR3 sequence is CASSGQYTEAFF. The CDR3 region has the DNA TGTGCCAGCAGTGGACAGTACACTGAAGCTTTCTTT.